This is a list of T cell receptor beta chains from one sample in a study of blood T cells in healthy people across ages. TCRdb passed the 5' RACE reads through MiXCR, listing each CDR3 protein once. Counted here are a few hundred thousand distinct CDR3 sequences, roughly 29% occurring once; the ten biggest clones make up about 30%. Sequences were obtained from blood. These receptors all stem from a woman between 65 and 79 years old in good health. The CDR3 runs from the conserved cysteine through the conserved F or W. A D gene is named only where the DNA matches it firmly. Clone sizes are given selectively: once, few, many, or a class where the clone is expanded.

v_gene	j_gene	d_gene	abundance	CDR3nt	CDR3aa
TRBV2	TRBJ2-3	-	-	TGTGCCAGCGGAGGGGGAAATACGCAGTATTTT	CASGGGNTQYF
TRBV25-1	TRBJ2-1	-	few	TGTGCCAGCAGTGAATTTGGCAATGAGCAGTTCTTC	CASSEFGNEQFF
TRBV28	TRBJ2-1	-	-	TGTGCCAGCAGTGCTATACTGGTATATGAGCAGTTCTTC	CASSAILVYEQFF
TRBV29-1	TRBJ1-2	TRBD1	-	TGCAGCGTGACAGGGGGCGCAGGCTATGGCTACACCTTC	CSVTGGAGYGYTF
TRBV6-5	TRBJ1-2	-	-	TGTGCCAGCAGTTTTTTGACTAACTATGGCTACACCTTC	CASSFLTNYGYTF
TRBV7-2	TRBJ2-5	TRBD2	-	TGTGCCAGCAGCTCCGGGACTAGCGGGGGGGTGGAGACCCAGTACTTC	CASSSGTSGGVETQYF
TRBV20-1	TRBJ2-5	TRBD2	-	TGCAGTGCTGCCCGACTAGCCCAGTACCAAGAGACCCAGTACTTC	CSAARLAQYQETQYF
TRBV6-5	TRBJ2-5	TRBD1	-	TGTGCCAGCAGTTACCAAGGACAGGGAGGAGCGACCCAGTACTTC	CASSYQGQGGATQYF
TRBV5-1	TRBJ2-5	-	-	TGCGCCAGCAGCTTGGAAGGGGGGGGTCGCCAAGAGACCCAGTACTTC	CASSLEGGGRQETQYF
TRBV20-1	TRBJ1-6	TRBD1	few	TGCAGTGCTAGAGATCGTCGGACAGGGGGCTTTTCACCCCTCCACTTT	CSARDRRTGGFSPLHF
TRBV3-1	TRBJ2-3	-	-	TGTGCCAGCAGCCAAACAGGGGATACGCAGTATTTT	CASSQTGDTQYF
TRBV24-1	TRBJ1-4	-	few	TGTGCCACCAGTGATCCTGGACGTGGTAGCGAAAAACTGTTTTTT	CATSDPGRGSEKLFF
TRBV4-2	TRBJ2-7	-	few	TGTGCCAGCAGCCCTCCCCTCCGCGGCGAATACGAGCAGTACTTC	CASSPPLRGEYEQYF
TRBV7-3	TRBJ2-1	-	few	TGTGCCAGCAGCTTAACATGGGGAGAGCGGGAGCAGTTCTTC	CASSLTWGEREQFF
TRBV28	TRBJ2-7	-	-	TGTGCCAGCAGCTATCTAGATGTAGTAGCGTTCGCCTACGAGCAGTACTTC	CASSYLDVVAFAYEQYF
TRBV20-1	TRBJ1-2	TRBD1	-	TGCAGTGCTAGAGATGGGGACAGGGGTGGGAGCTATGGCTACACCTTC	CSARDGDRGGSYGYTF
TRBV20-1	TRBJ2-7	TRBD2	-	TGCAGTGCTAGAGTTATAGCGGGAGGGACCTACGAGCAGTACTTC	CSARVIAGGTYEQYF
TRBV28	TRBJ2-7	-	-	TGTGCCAGCAGTTCCCCGAACGAGGACTACGAGCAGTACTTC	CASSSPNEDYEQYF